This is a list of T cell receptor beta chains from one sample in a study of cytomegalovirus exposure and HLA in healthy donors. Using immunoSEQ multiplex PCR, the repertoire was profiled, and TCRdb retains in-frame clones only, with some absent. The sample shows about 220,000 clones, more than 60% of them seen only once. The sequenced sample was PBMCs. These receptors were collected from a woman in her 30s in good health and CMV-seronegative. Each CDR3 is given with its conserved first and last residue. The order of the fields is V gene, clone size, J gene, D gene, CDR3 protein, CDR3 DNA. D genes are given only for firm matches. Clone size is shown for a subset of rows, as once, few, many or a class of expanded clone.

v_call: TRBV6-5
clone_size: .
j_call: TRBJ2-2
d_call: TRBD2
cdr3_aa: CASSTSGIIRGELFF
cdr3_nt: TGTGCCAGCAGCACTAGCGGGATCATTCGCGGGGAGCTGTTTTTT

v_call: TRBV6-1
clone_size: .
j_call: TRBJ1-5
d_call: .
cdr3_aa: CASNQDRHQGPQHF
cdr3_nt: TGTGCCAGCAACCAGGACAGACACCAAGGGCCCCAGCATTTT

v_call: TRBV19
clone_size: .
j_call: TRBJ1-4
d_call: TRBD1
cdr3_aa: CASSIGGQGGEKLFF
cdr3_nt: TGTGCCAGTAGTATAGGTGGACAGGGAGGGGAAAAACTGTTTTTT

v_call: TRBV10-3
clone_size: .
j_call: TRBJ2-3
d_call: .
cdr3_aa: CDISESTGGASTDTQYF
cdr3_nt: TGTGACATCAGTGAGTCGACTGGCGGGGCGAGCACAGATACGCAGTATTTT

v_call: TRBV12-5
clone_size: .
j_call: TRBJ1-1
d_call: .
cdr3_aa: CASGFFRNTEAFF
cdr3_nt: TGTGCTAGTGGTTTTTTCAGGAACACTGAAGCTTTCTTT

v_call: TRBV2
clone_size: .
j_call: TRBJ2-7
d_call: .
cdr3_aa: CASSDLFEGDYEQYF
cdr3_nt: TGTGCCAGTAGTGATTTGTTCGAGGGGGATTACGAGCAGTACTTC

v_call: TRBV7-9
clone_size: .
j_call: TRBJ1-2
d_call: .
cdr3_aa: CASSQSGGGYGYTF
cdr3_nt: TGTGCCAGCAGCCAGAGCGGGGGGGGCTATGGCTACACCTTC

v_call: TRBV2
clone_size: few
j_call: TRBJ2-7
d_call: .
cdr3_aa: CASSRVAPEQYF
cdr3_nt: TGTGCCAGCAGTCGCGTAGCTCCGGAGCAGTACTTC

v_call: TRBV5-1
clone_size: .
j_call: TRBJ2-2
d_call: .
cdr3_aa: CASRQQGNTGELFF
cdr3_nt: TGCGCCAGCAGACAACAGGGGAACACCGGGGAGCTGTTTTTT

v_call: TRBV13
clone_size: .
j_call: TRBJ1-1
d_call: .
cdr3_aa: CASSLASINTEAFF
cdr3_nt: TGTGCCAGCAGCTTAGCCAGTATCAACACTGAAGCTTTCTTT

v_call: TRBV7-9
clone_size: .
j_call: TRBJ1-2
d_call: .
cdr3_aa: CSSSLSRSYGYTF
cdr3_nt: TGTTCCAGCAGCTTAAGCCGGAGCTATGGCTACACCTTC

v_call: TRBV6-1
clone_size: .
j_call: TRBJ2-1
d_call: TRBD2
cdr3_aa: CASSTSGSRNEQFF
cdr3_nt: TGTGCCAGCAGCACTAGCGGGAGTAGAAATGAGCAGTTCTTC

v_call: TRBV29-1
clone_size: .
j_call: TRBJ2-1
d_call: .
cdr3_aa: CSVALYREIHEQFF
cdr3_nt: TGCAGCGTTGCCTTGTACAGGGAGATCCATGAGCAGTTCTTC

v_call: TRBV15
clone_size: .
j_call: TRBJ2-7
d_call: .
cdr3_aa: CATSRLSVGYEQYF
cdr3_nt: TGTGCCACCAGCAGACTGTCGGTCGGTTACGAGCAGTACTTC

v_call: TRBV14
clone_size: .
j_call: TRBJ2-5
d_call: .
cdr3_aa: CASSHGPGQETQYF
cdr3_nt: TGTGCCAGCAGCCATGGCCCGGGGCAAGAGACCCAGTACTTC

v_call: TRBV6-1
clone_size: .
j_call: TRBJ2-7
d_call: .
cdr3_aa: CASSNDYLGEQYF
cdr3_nt: TGTGCCAGCAGTAACGACTATCTTGGGGAGCAGTACTTC

v_call: TRBV18
clone_size: .
j_call: TRBJ1-2
d_call: TRBD1
cdr3_aa: CASSPGQGDYGYTF
cdr3_nt: TGTGCCAGCTCACCTGGACAGGGCGACTATGGCTACACCTTC

v_call: TRBV7-9
clone_size: .
j_call: TRBJ2-7
d_call: .
cdr3_aa: CSSSLWQGRRSYEQYF
cdr3_nt: TGTTCCAGCAGCTTGTGGCAGGGGCGTCGGAGCTACGAGCAGTACTTC

v_call: TRBV9
clone_size: few
j_call: TRBJ2-7
d_call: .
cdr3_aa: CASSVGAGANYEQYF
cdr3_nt: TGTGCCAGCAGCGTAGGGGCAGGCGCTAACTACGAGCAGTACTTC

v_call: TRBV11-2
clone_size: .
j_call: TRBJ1-2
d_call: TRBD1
cdr3_aa: CASSSDRGYGYTF
cdr3_nt: TGTGCCAGCAGCAGCGACAGGGGATATGGCTACACCTTC

v_call: TRBV5-4
clone_size: .
j_call: TRBJ1-1
d_call: .
cdr3_aa: CASSQAGRNTEAFF
cdr3_nt: TGTGCCAGCAGCCAGGCGGGGCGGAACACTGAAGCTTTCTTT

v_call: TRBV5-1
clone_size: .
j_call: TRBJ2-7
d_call: .
cdr3_aa: CASSLASGGTAYEQYF
cdr3_nt: TGCGCCAGCAGCTTGGCCTCAGGGGGGACAGCTTACGAGCAGTACTTC

v_call: TRBV4-2
clone_size: .
j_call: TRBJ2-7
d_call: TRBD1
cdr3_aa: CASSQYMGQASYEQYF
cdr3_nt: TGTGCCAGCAGCCAATACATGGGACAGGCATCCTACGAGCAGTACTTC

v_call: TRBV13
clone_size: .
j_call: TRBJ1-1
d_call: TRBD1
cdr3_aa: CASSLGGQARGEAFF
cdr3_nt: TGTGCCAGCAGCTTGGGGGGACAGGCGAGGGGTGAAGCTTTCTTT

v_call: TRBV9
clone_size: .
j_call: TRBJ1-5
d_call: TRBD1
cdr3_aa: CASSVTGVGDQPQHF
cdr3_nt: TGTGCCAGCAGCGTGACAGGGGTTGGGGATCAGCCCCAGCATTTT

v_call: TRBV30
clone_size: few
j_call: TRBJ1-1
d_call: TRBD1
cdr3_aa: CAWIPDREAFF
cdr3_nt: TGTGCCTGGATTCCCGACAGGGAGGCTTTCTTT

v_call: TRBV5-1
clone_size: once
j_call: TRBJ2-4
d_call: .
cdr3_aa: CASSLDEDSDQYF
cdr3_nt: TGCGCCAGCAGCTTGGATGAGGATTCGGATCAGTACTTC

v_call: TRBV6-1
clone_size: .
j_call: TRBJ1-1
d_call: .
cdr3_aa: CASSLEARGTEAFF
cdr3_nt: TGTGCCAGCAGTTTAGAAGCCCGAGGGACTGAAGCTTTCTTT

v_call: TRBV5-6
clone_size: once
j_call: TRBJ2-1
d_call: .
cdr3_aa: CASSTRDFLGNEQFF
cdr3_nt: TGTGCCAGCAGCACCAGGGACTTTCTGGGCAATGAGCAGTTCTTC

v_call: TRBV6-1
clone_size: .
j_call: TRBJ1-2
d_call: .
cdr3_aa: CASRAGTGANYGYTF
cdr3_nt: TGTGCCAGCAGGGCCGGGACGGGGGCTAACTATGGCTACACCTTC

v_call: TRBV6-5
clone_size: .
j_call: TRBJ1-1
d_call: TRBD1
cdr3_aa: CASTGQGNTEAFF
cdr3_nt: TGTGCCAGCACTGGACAGGGGAACACTGAAGCTTTCTTT

v_call: TRBV6-1
clone_size: few
j_call: TRBJ2-5
d_call: .
cdr3_aa: CASRDEGTETQYF
cdr3_nt: TGTGCCAGCAGGGACGAGGGCACGGAGACCCAGTACTTC

v_call: TRBV7-9
clone_size: few
j_call: TRBJ1-1
d_call: .
cdr3_aa: CASSWGLNTEAFF
cdr3_nt: TGTGCCAGCAGCTGGGGGCTGAACACTGAAGCTTTCTTT

v_call: TRBV18
clone_size: .
j_call: TRBJ2-5
d_call: .
cdr3_aa: CASSSDWKETQYF
cdr3_nt: TGTGCCAGCTCATCGGACTGGAAAGAGACCCAGTACTTC

v_call: TRBV5-6
clone_size: .
j_call: TRBJ2-1
d_call: .
cdr3_aa: CASSEPGAHNEQFF
cdr3_nt: TGTGCCAGCAGCGAACCAGGGGCCCACAATGAGCAGTTCTTC

v_call: TRBV2
clone_size: .
j_call: TRBJ2-4
d_call: TRBD2
cdr3_aa: CASSEAVGRALGNIQYF
cdr3_nt: TGTGCCAGCAGTGAAGCGGTGGGGAGGGCCTTAGGAAACATTCAGTACTTC

v_call: TRBV6-5
clone_size: .
j_call: TRBJ1-2
d_call: .
cdr3_aa: CASSMTDTYGYTF
cdr3_nt: TGTGCCAGCAGTATGACAGATACCTATGGCTACACCTTC

v_call: TRBV30
clone_size: .
j_call: TRBJ1-6
d_call: .
cdr3_aa: CAWEGGNRPNSPLHF
cdr3_nt: TGTGCCTGGGAAGGGGGAAACAGGCCGAATTCACCCCTCCACTTT

v_call: TRBV27
clone_size: .
j_call: TRBJ2-3
d_call: .
cdr3_aa: CASSGSVGFRTDTQYF
cdr3_nt: TGTGCCAGCAGCGGGAGTGTAGGGTTTCGCACAGATACGCAGTATTTT

v_call: TRBV5-6
clone_size: few
j_call: TRBJ2-6
d_call: TRBD1
cdr3_aa: CASGTGDGANVLTF
cdr3_nt: TGTGCCAGCGGAACAGGGGACGGGGCCAACGTCCTGACTTTC

v_call: TRBV27
clone_size: .
j_call: TRBJ2-1
d_call: TRBD2
cdr3_aa: CASSLAASGSEQFF
cdr3_nt: TGTGCCAGCAGCCTAGCGGCCTCGGGTAGTGAGCAGTTCTTC